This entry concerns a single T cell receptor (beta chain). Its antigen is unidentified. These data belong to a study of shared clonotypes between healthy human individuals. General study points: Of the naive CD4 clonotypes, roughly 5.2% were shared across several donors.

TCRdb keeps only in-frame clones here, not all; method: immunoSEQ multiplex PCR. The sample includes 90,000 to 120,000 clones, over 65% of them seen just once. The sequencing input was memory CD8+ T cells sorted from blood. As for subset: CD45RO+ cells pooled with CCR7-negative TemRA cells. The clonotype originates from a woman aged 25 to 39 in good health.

The CDR3: CASSPEGTFTGELFF. In DNA, the CDR3 is TGTGCCAGCAGCCCCGAAGGGACTTTCACCGGGGAGCTGTTTTTT. The gene calls are TRBV7-2 and TRBJ2-2; TRBD2 might be the D (6 bases). CDR1 and CDR2 from the germline V gene are SGHTA and FQGNSA. The ends were cut back, 5 bases at V and 4 bases at J, with 14 bases in the middle. This CDR3 has 15 residues. Full variable domain (rest looked up from reference TRBV7-2 and TRBJ2-2): GAGVSQSPSNKVTEKGKDVELRCDPISGHTALYWYRQSLGQGLEFLIYFQGNSAPDKSGLPSDRFSAERTGGSVSTLTIQRTQQEDSAVYLCASSPEGTFTGELFFGEGSRLTVL.